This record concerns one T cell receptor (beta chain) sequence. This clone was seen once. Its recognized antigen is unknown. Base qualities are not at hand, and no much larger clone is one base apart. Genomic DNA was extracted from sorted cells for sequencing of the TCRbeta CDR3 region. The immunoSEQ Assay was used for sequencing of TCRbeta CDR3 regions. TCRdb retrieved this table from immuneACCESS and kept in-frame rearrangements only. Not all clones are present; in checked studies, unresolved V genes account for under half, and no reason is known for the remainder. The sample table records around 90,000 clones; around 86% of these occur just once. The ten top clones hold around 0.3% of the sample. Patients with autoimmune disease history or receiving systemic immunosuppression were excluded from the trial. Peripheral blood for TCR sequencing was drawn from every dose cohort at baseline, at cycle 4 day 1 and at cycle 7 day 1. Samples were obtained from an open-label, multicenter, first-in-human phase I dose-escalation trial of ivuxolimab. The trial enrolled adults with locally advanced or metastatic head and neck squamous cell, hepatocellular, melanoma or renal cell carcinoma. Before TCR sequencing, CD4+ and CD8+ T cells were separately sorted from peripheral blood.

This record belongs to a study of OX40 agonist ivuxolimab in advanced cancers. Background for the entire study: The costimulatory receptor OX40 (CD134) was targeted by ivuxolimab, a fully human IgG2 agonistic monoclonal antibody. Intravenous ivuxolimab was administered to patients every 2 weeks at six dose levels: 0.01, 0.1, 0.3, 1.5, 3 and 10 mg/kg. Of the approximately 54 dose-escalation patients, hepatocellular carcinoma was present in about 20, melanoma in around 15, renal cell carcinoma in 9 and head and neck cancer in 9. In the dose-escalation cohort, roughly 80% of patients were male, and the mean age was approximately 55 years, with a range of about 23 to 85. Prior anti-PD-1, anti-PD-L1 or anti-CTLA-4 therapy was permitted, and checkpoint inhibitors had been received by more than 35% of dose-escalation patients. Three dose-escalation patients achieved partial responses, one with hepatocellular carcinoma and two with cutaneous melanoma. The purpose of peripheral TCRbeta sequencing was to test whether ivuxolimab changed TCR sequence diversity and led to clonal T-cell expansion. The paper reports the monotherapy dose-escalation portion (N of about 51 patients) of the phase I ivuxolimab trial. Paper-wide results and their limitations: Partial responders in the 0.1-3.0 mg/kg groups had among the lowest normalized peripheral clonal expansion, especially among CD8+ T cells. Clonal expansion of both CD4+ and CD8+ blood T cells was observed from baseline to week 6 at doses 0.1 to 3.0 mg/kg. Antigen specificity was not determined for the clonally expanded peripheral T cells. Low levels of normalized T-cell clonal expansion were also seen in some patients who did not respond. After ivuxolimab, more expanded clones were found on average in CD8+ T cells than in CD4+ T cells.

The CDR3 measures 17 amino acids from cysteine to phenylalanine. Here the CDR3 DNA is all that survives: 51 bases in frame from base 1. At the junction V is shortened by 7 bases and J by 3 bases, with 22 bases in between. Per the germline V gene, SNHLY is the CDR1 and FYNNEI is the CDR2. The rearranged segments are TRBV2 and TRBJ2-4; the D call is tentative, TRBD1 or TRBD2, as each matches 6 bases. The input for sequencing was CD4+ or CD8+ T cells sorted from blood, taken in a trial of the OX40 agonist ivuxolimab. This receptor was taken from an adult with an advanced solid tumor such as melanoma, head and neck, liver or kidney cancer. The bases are TGTGCCAGCAAAAGCCAGGAGGGGGATTCCCGCAAAAACATTCAGTACTTC. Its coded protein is CASKSQEGDSRKNIQYF.